Shown below are 28 T cell receptor beta chains from a single sample sequenced in a study of beta chain features in type 1 diabetes. The whole isolated RNA underwent reverse transcription, so sequencing captured expressed TCRB transcripts. TCRdb keeps only in-frame clones here, not all; method: immunoSEQ multiplex PCR. The sample has a few hundred thousand clones; around 14% are singletons. Sequencing was performed on naive CD4+ T cells from blood. Source of these receptors: a man aged 30-40 years in good health.

The chain recombines TRBV6-5 with TRBJ2-3, with 11 nucleotides matching TRBD2. The CDR3 covers 15 residues. The J segment lost 7 bases and the V segment lost 4 bases, leaving 7 bases of the junction unmatched. From germline, CDR1 is MNHEY and CDR2 SVGAGI. The chain's CDR3 is CASSSPTSGGNTQYF. The CDR3 DNA reads as TGTGCCAGCAGTTCCCCCACTAGCGGGGGAAATACGCAGTATTTT.

The sample holds a few counts of this clone. The gene calls are TRBV5-4 and TRBJ1-6; D uncertain. The germline CDR1 and CDR2 sequences are SGHNT and YYREEE (reference sequence). This CDR3 spans 15 amino acids. V was trimmed by 3 bases and J by 7 bases, leaving 14 bases between them. The CDR3 loop reads CASSYYSPGNSPLHF. DNA of the CDR3: TGTGCCAGCAGCTACTACAGCCCCGGGAATTCACCCCTCCACTTT.

This clone was picked up a small number of times. Here the CDR3 DNA reads TGTGCCAGCAGCTTATGGGGAGCGGGAGGAGATGAGCAGTTCTTC. Protein sequence: CASSLWGAGGDEQFF. The genes are TRBV7-2 and TRBJ2-1, with 9 nucleotides matching TRBD2. Germline CDR1 reads SGHTA; CDR2 reads FQGNSA. V lost 2 bases, J lost 8 bases, and 7 bases stayed unmatched. The CDR3 spans 15 residues.

This sequence joins TRBV5-6 and TRBJ2-7; 7 bases agree with TRBD2. Germline CDR1 is SGHDT and CDR2 is YYEEEE. The CDR3 sequence is 15 residues long. The ends lost 4 bases at V and 6 bases at J; junction bases unmatched: 13. In nucleotides, the CDR3 is TGTGCCAGCAGCACCAGCGTGCGGGGGTGGATCGAGCAGTACTTC. Its translation is CASSTSVRGWIEQYF.

The CDR3 loop reads CSVEKTGGRTEAFF. The CDR3 region has the DNA TGCAGCGTTGAAAAGACAGGGGGCAGGACTGAAGCTTTCTTT. The chain couples TRBV29-1 to TRBJ1-1; 10 positions match TRBD1. V dropped 2 bases and J dropped 5; count of bases not matched to a gene: 5. Germline lookup yields CDR1 SQVTM and CDR2 ANQGSEA. This CDR3 contains 14 residues.

CDR3: CATKTTGSSSETQYF. The DNA for the CDR3 is TGTGCCACGAAAACCACAGGTAGCTCATCGGAGACCCAGTACTTC. The gene calls are TRBV19 and TRBJ2-5; D perhaps matches TRBD1 (5 bases). V dropped 10 bases and J dropped 5 bases, with 23 bases sitting between them. Germline CDR1 reads LNHDA; CDR2 reads SQIVND (reference sequence). The CDR3 consists of 15 residues.

The chain is built from TRBV5-6 and TRBJ2-5; the match to TRBD2 covers 9 bases. In germline, CDR1 is SGHDT, CDR2 YYEEEE. The CDR3 has 12 amino acids. J lost 9 bases, V lost 7 bases, and 7 bases had no gene match. The CDR3 spells CASVAGVMPQYF. The CDR3 DNA follows: TGTGCCAGCGTAGCGGGGGTGATGCCCCAGTACTTC.

This clone was found a few times. The chain has TRBV7-2 and TRBJ1-3; 7 bases are a match to TRBD1. This CDR3 comprises 16 residues. CDR1 is SGHTA, CDR2 FQGNSA, per germline. Trimming at V came to 5 bases and at J to 0 bases, leaving 7 bases not matched to a gene. The CDR3 coding sequence is TGTGCCAGCAGCACCTGGACAGGTAGCTCTGGAAACACCATATATTTT. Amino acids: CASSTWTGSSGNTIYF.

The chain recombines TRBV30 with TRBJ2-1; 9 positions match TRBD2. CDR3 length: 15 amino acids. Losses at the gene ends were 0 bases for V and 3 bases for J; bases not matched to a gene: 3. The germline V gene has CDR1 GTSNPN and CDR2 SVGIG (reference sequence). DNA of the CDR3: TGTGCCTGGAGTGTTGCTAGCGGGGACTACAATGAGCAGTTCTTC. Amino acids: CAWSVASGDYNEQFF.

The chain combines TRBV7-2 with TRBJ2-7, with D unresolved. CDR1 and CDR2 (germline): SGHTA, FQGNSA. Trimming left V 5 bases short and J 2 bases short, with 4 bases between. The CDR3 extends over 11 amino acids. This CDR3 reads CASSRAYEQYF. In DNA, the CDR3 is TGTGCCAGCAGCCGGGCCTACGAGCAGTACTTC.

In its sample, this clone was seen a few times. This rearrangement joins TRBV19 to TRBJ1-2; D unresolved. Trimming stripped 6 bases from V and 4 bases from J, with 12 bases between. Germline loops: CDR1 LNHDA, CDR2 SQIVND (reference sequence). The CDR3 is 13 residues long. This CDR3 reads CASRRQEGYGYTF. In DNA, the CDR3 is TGTGCCAGTAGGAGACAAGAGGGCTATGGCTACACCTTC.

This clone turned up a few times. In DNA, the CDR3 is TGTGCCACCAGCTCAAAAAAACTAGCGGGAGCAGAGACCCAGTACTTC. This sequence encodes CATSSKKLAGAETQYF. The rearrangement joins TRBV15 to TRBJ2-5; 11 bases agree with TRBD2. With 5 bases clipped from V and 4 bases from J, the junction kept 9 bases outside the gene matches. CDR3 size: 16 residues. Looked up from germline, CDR1 is LNHNV and CDR2 is YYDKDF (reference sequence). The whole variable domain, remainder taken from reference TRBV15 and TRBJ2-5, is DAMVIQNPRYQVTQFGKPVTLSCSQTLNHNVMYWYQQKSSQAPKLLFHYYDKDFNNEADTPDNFQSRRPNTSFCFLDIRSPGLGDTAMYLCATSSKKLAGAETQYFGPGTRLLVL.

The chain recombines TRBV18 with TRBJ2-7; 7 positions match TRBD1. This CDR3 comprises 13 residues. After removal of 2 bases from V and 6 bases from J, the junction contained 4 bases not matched to a gene. Per germline, CDR1 KGHSH and CDR2 LQKENI. This CDR3 reads CASSPTGDSEQYF. The CDR3 DNA reads TGTGCCAGCTCACCAACAGGGGATTCCGAGCAGTACTTC.

This clone has only a few counts. V and J are TRBV29-1 and TRBJ1-2; no definite D call. Looked up from germline, CDR1 is SQVTM and CDR2 is ANQGSEA. This CDR3 is 11 amino acids long. The ends were cut back, 2 bases at V and 8 bases at J, with 9 bases in the middle. CDR3 residues: CSVEPGGGYTF. DNA of the CDR3: TGCAGCGTTGAACCGGGTGGCGGCTACACCTTC.

The table lists this clone with a few counts. V usage is TRBV2 and J usage is TRBJ2-1, with 8 bases that match TRBD2. Germline lookup yields CDR1 SNHLY and CDR2 FYNNEI. Losses at the gene ends were 9 bases for V and 0 bases for J; bases not matched to a gene: 10. The CDR3 runs 16 residues. The CDR3 nucleotides are TGTGCCAGTGGAGCTAGCGGGTCAAGCTCCTACAATGAGCAGTTCTTC. It codes for CASGASGSSSYNEQFF.

This clone appeared a few times. The chain carries TRBV7-9 and TRBJ1-2, with no clear D. Trimming removed 6 bases from V and 12 bases from J, with 11 bases in between. From germline, CDR1 is SEHNR and CDR2 FQNEAQ (reference sequence). The length of the CDR3 is 10 residues. This CDR3 reads CASSSGGNTF. CDR3 coding DNA: TGTGCCAGCAGTTCCGGCGGAAACACCTTC.

CDR3 nucleotide sequence: TGTGCCAGCAGTTACTCTATCCTGCGGGAGACCCAGTACTTC. This translates into CASSYSILRETQYF. The V gene is TRBV6-5, the J gene TRBJ2-5; D unclear. Trimming cost V 0 bases and J 5 bases, with 10 bases left between them. The CDR3 sequence is 14 residues long. Germline CDR1 MNHEY, CDR2 SVGAGI.

The chain recombines TRBV27 with TRBJ2-7; 9 bases fit TRBD1. Trimming cost V 6 bases and J 5 bases; bases outside gene matches: 8. CDR3 length: 14 amino acids. CDR1 MNHEY and CDR2 SMNVEV come from the germline V gene (reference sequence). The CDR3 sequence is CASRRQGGLNEQYV. The CDR3 coding sequence is TGTGCCAGCAGGAGACAGGGGGGTTTGAACGAGCAGTACGTC.

The chain has TRBV5-1 and TRBJ2-3, with 7 bases matching TRBD2. After removal of 5 bases from V and 0 bases from J, the junction contained 0 bases not matched to a gene. Germline CDR1 reads SGHRS; CDR2 reads YFSETQ. This CDR3 has 13 residues. The DNA for the CDR3 is TGCGCCAGCAGGGGAGGGAGCACAGATACGCAGTATTTT. Residues: CASRGGSTDTQYF. Looking up the rest from reference TRBV5-1 and TRBJ2-3 gives the full variable domain: KAGVTQTPRYLIKTRGQQVTLSCSPISGHRSVSWYQQTPGQGLQFLFEYFSETQRNKGNFPGRFSGRQFSNSRSEMNVSTLELGDSALYLCASRGGSTDTQYFGPGTRLTVL.

V is TRBV27 and J is TRBJ2-7; 9 positions agree with TRBD1. Unmatched junction bases numbered 12, after V lost 6 bases and J lost 3 bases. Germline assignment: CDR1 MNHEY and CDR2 SMNVEV (reference sequence). The CDR3 totals 16 residues. CDR3 residues: CASSPLRGQGHYEQYV. The CDR3 DNA reads TGTGCCAGCAGCCCACTCAGGGGACAGGGTCACTACGAGCAGTACGTC.

This clone turned up a few times. V gene TRBV19 combines with J gene TRBJ2-7, with 8 bases fitting TRBD1. The CDR3 runs 17 residues. With 5 bases clipped from V and 2 bases from J, the junction kept 14 bases outside the gene matches. CDR1 is LNHDA and CDR2 is SQIVND in the germline V gene (reference sequence). CDR3 coding DNA: TGTGCCAGTAGTTTTTGGGCCGACAGGGGAGGAACCTACGAGCAGTACGTC. This sequence encodes CASSFWADRGGTYEQYV.

V usage is TRBV5-6 and J usage is TRBJ2-5; no firm D call. Germline loops: CDR1 SGHDT, CDR2 YYEEEE. The CDR3 spans 16 residues. V lost 0 bases and J lost 2, with 14 bases in between. CDR3 DNA: TGTGCCAGCAGCTTGGGACCCAGGAGTCCTCAAGAGACCCAGTACTTC. Translation gives CASSLGPRSPQETQYF.

V gene TRBV7-2 combines with J gene TRBJ2-2; D uncertain. The CDR3 spans 11 residues. CDR1 SGHTA and CDR2 FQGNSA come from the germline V gene. Trimming removed 6 bases at V and 3 bases at J, with 2 bases between. CDR3 DNA: TGTGCCAGCAGGGACACCGGGGAGCTGTTTTTT. Encoded protein: CASRDTGELFF.

The genes are TRBV9 and TRBJ2-7, with 7 bases matching TRBD1. V was clipped by 3 bases and J by 7 bases; unmatched bases: 7. The V gene's germline CDR1 is SGDLS and CDR2 YYNGEE. This CDR3 has 13 residues. The CDR3 spells CASSERGPGEQYF. CDR3 in DNA: TGTGCCAGCAGCGAGAGGGGGCCAGGGGAGCAGTACTTC.

This clone was counted a few times. This chain uses TRBV9 with TRBJ2-1; the D gene is possibly TRBD2 (6 bases). There are 15 residues in the CDR3. Trimming removed 1 base from V and 4 bases from J, with 12 bases in between. Per germline, CDR1 SGDLS and CDR2 YYNGEE. The DNA of the CDR3 is TGTGCCAGCAGCGTAAAAACCGCGGGATACAATGAGCAGTTCTTC. Amino acids: CASSVKTAGYNEQFF.

This clone was counted many times. The V call is TRBV7-9, the J call TRBJ2-1, with unresolved D. The CDR3 is 11 amino acids. The V gene lost 8 bases and the J gene lost 9 bases, with 11 bases spanning the gap. Germline assignment: CDR1 SEHNR and CDR2 FQNEAQ (reference sequence). For the CDR3, the DNA is TGTGCCAGCGTCACGGCGGCTGAGCAGTTCTTC. This translates into CASVTAAEQFF.

A note on this clone: Other DNA sequences of this sample code for an identical CDR3. This chain joins TRBV5-1 and TRBJ2-7; D is tentatively TRBD1 or TRBD2 (5 bases each). V lost 0 bases, J lost 0 bases, and 7 bases lay in between. The CDR3 has 14 amino acids. The germline V gene encodes CDR1 SGHRS and CDR2 YFSETQ. CDR3 coding DNA: TGCGCCAGCAGCTTGGAAGGGACCTCCTACGAGCAGTACTTC. Translating gives CASSLEGTSYEQYF.

The rearrangement uses TRBV30 and TRBJ2-3; possibly TRBD1 for D (6 bases). This CDR3 spans 14 amino acids. V gave up 4 bases and J gave up 4 bases, with 15 bases separating them. The germline CDR1 and CDR2 sequences are GTSNPN and SVGIG (reference sequence). The DNA of the CDR3 is TGTGCCTGGACCCGGACAGATTTACCAGATACGCAGTATTTT. Amino acids: CAWTRTDLPDTQYF.